These 31 T cell receptor beta chains originate from one sample sequenced in a study of blood T cell repertoires in COVID-19. Here immunoSEQ multiplex PCR was the method, and the copy in TCRdb shows in-frame clones only, minus some. The sample carries more than 95,000 clones, 80% to 95% recorded once. Sequenced sample: peripheral blood. Receptor source: a man aged 50-60 years with COVID-19, enrolled during active disease.

The chain carries TRBV6-1 and TRBJ2-1; 10 bases match TRBD2. V trimming: 4 bases; J trimming: 0 bases; junction bases outside the gene matches: 9. The CDR3 consists of 18 residues. Germline V lookup: CDR1 MNHNS, CDR2 SASEGT. The CDR3 loop reads CASSGNPGLAFSYNEQFF. The DNA of the CDR3 is TGTGCCAGCAGTGGAAACCCGGGACTAGCGTTCTCCTACAATGAGCAGTTCTTC.

This sequence joins TRBV2 and TRBJ2-1; TRBD2 aligns across 9 bases. The length of the CDR3 is 16 residues. Germline lookup yields CDR1 SNHLY and CDR2 FYNNEI. The V gene end was trimmed by 0 bases and the J gene end by 6 bases; junction bases not matched to a gene: 6. The chain's CDR3 is CASSEAQGREGNEQFF. The CDR3 region has the DNA TGTGCCAGCAGTGAAGCGCAGGGGCGGGAGGGCAATGAGCAGTTCTTC.

This clone appeared a single time. The CDR3 here is CASSLSGPDTQYF. For the CDR3, the DNA is TGTGCCAGCAGTTTATCAGGGCCAGATACGCAGTATTTT. The chain uses TRBV12-3 or TRBV12-4 and TRBJ2-3; D might be TRBD1 (5 bases). V lost 2 bases to trimming and J lost 4 bases, with 7 bases between them. This CDR3 region has 13 residues.

This chain joins TRBV6-5 and TRBJ1-6; D possibly corresponds to TRBD1 (5 bases). Between the trimmed V and J ends, which lost 6 bases and 5 bases, there was a span of 8 bases. The CDR3 has 13 amino acids. Germline values: CDR1 MNHEY, CDR2 SVGAGI. The CDR3 is CASRSRDNSPLHF. For the CDR3, the DNA is TGTGCCAGCAGGTCCAGGGATAATTCACCCCTCCACTTT.

V is TRBV5-1 and J is TRBJ2-3, with D unclear. V gave up 4 bases and J gave up 3 bases, with 6 bases separating them. The CDR3 covers 12 residues. Germline CDR1 reads SGHRS; CDR2 reads YFSETQ. CDR3 sequence reads: CASSPHTDTQYF. The DNA for the CDR3 is TGCGCCAGCAGCCCCCATACAGATACGCAGTATTTT.

The chain links TRBV19 to TRBJ1-1, with TRBD1 matching 10 bases. V trimming: 6 bases; J trimming: 3 bases; junction bases outside the gene matches: 1. This CDR3 comprises 13 residues. The germline V gene has CDR1 LNHDA and CDR2 SQIVND (reference sequence). The CDR3 DNA is TGTGCCAGTAGCGGACAGGGGGACACTGAAGCTTTCTTT. Amino acid sequence: CASSGQGDTEAFF.

The rearrangement joins TRBV11-2 to TRBJ2-7; 8 positions match TRBD1. Germline CDR1 SGHAT, CDR2 FQNNGV. J was trimmed by 1 base and V by 5 bases; bases with no gene match: 4. The CDR3 has 14 residues. The CDR3 reads CASSPGTGSYEQYF. The DNA of the CDR3 is TGTGCCAGCAGCCCCGGGACAGGATCCTACGAGCAGTACTTC.

The chain uses TRBV25-1 and TRBJ2-7; D is ambiguous. The germline V and J ends were trimmed by 4 bases and 6 bases, with 4 bases remaining between them. Per germline, CDR1 MGHDK and CDR2 SYGVNS. CDR3 length: 10 residues. CDR3 sequence: CASSVGEQYF. CDR3 nucleotide sequence: TGTGCCAGCAGTGTCGGCGAGCAGTACTTC.

The count of this clone is one. The chain carries TRBV9 and TRBJ2-2, with TRBD2 matching over 13 bases. Trimming cost V 4 bases and J 0 bases; bases outside gene matches: 6. Looked up from germline, CDR1 is SGDLS and CDR2 is YYNGEE. The CDR3 sequence is 18 residues long. This CDR3 is CASSSTGLAGPNTGELFF. DNA for the CDR3: TGTGCCAGCAGCTCTACGGGACTAGCGGGGCCGAACACCGGGGAGCTGTTTTTT.

V usage is TRBV10-3 and J usage is TRBJ2-5, with D possibly being TRBD1 (5 bases). This CDR3 is 14 amino acids long. Germline assignment: CDR1 ENHRY and CDR2 SYGVKD. The V end lost 3 bases, the J end lost 4 bases, and 12 bases lay between the germline ends. The CDR3 is CAISDRALPETQYF. CDR3 in DNA: TGTGCCATCAGTGACAGGGCTCTTCCAGAGACCCAGTACTTC.

The chain is built from TRBV28 and TRBJ1-6; possible D gene TRBD1, 6 bases. This CDR3 has 12 residues. V was shortened by 11 bases and J by 10 bases, with 15 bases between the two germline ends. Germline CDR1 reads MDHEN; CDR2 reads SYDVKM. The CDR3 sequence: CASGNRDSPLHF. DNA of the CDR3: TGTGCCTCAGGAAACAGGGACTCACCCCTCCACTTT. Combining the CDR3 with reference TRBV28 and TRBJ1-6 gives the whole variable domain DVKVTQSSRYLVKRTGEKVFLECVQDMDHENMFWYRQDPGLGLRLIYFSYDVKMKEKGDIPEGYSVSREKKERFSLILESASTNQTSMYLCASGNRDSPLHFGNGTRLTVT.

The chain has TRBV5-1 and TRBJ2-7, with 7 positions matching TRBD1. V lost 0 bases to trimming and J lost 2 bases; unmatched junction nucleotides: 5. Germline V CDR1 and CDR2: SGHRS, YFSETQ. The CDR3 consists of 15 residues. The chain's CDR3 is CASSLADRATYEQYF. Written as DNA, the CDR3 is TGCGCCAGCAGCTTGGCCGACAGGGCCACCTACGAGCAGTACTTC.

The rearrangement uses TRBV6-5 and TRBJ2-7; 11 bases match TRBD1. Germline V gene lookup returns CDR1 MNHEY and CDR2 SVGAGI. The ends lost 6 bases at V and 3 bases at J; junction bases unmatched: 7. The CDR3 runs 15 residues. The DNA for the CDR3 is TGTGCCAGCAGAGAGTGGGGGACAGGGGGCTACGAGCAGTACGTC. The encoded protein is CASREWGTGGYEQYV.

A single count supports this clone. V usage is TRBV7-8 and J usage is TRBJ1-2; TRBD1 aligns across 8 bases. CDR3 length equals 14 residues. V was clipped by 5 bases and J by 4 bases; unmatched bases: 6. CDR1 is SGHVS and CDR2 is FQNEAQ in the germline V gene. CDR3 DNA sequence: TGTGCCAGCAGCCGAGACACAGGGGGCTATGGCTACACCTTC. Amino acids: CASSRDTGGYGYTF.

V gene TRBV18 combines with J gene TRBJ1-2; 8 positions agree with TRBD1. Germline CDR1 KGHSH, CDR2 LQKENI. V gave up 3 bases and J gave up 0 bases; unmatched junction bases: 6. This CDR3 is built from 16 residues. The CDR3: CASSPRDRLANYGYTF. The CDR3 DNA reads as TGTGCCAGCTCACCCCGGGACAGGCTAGCTAACTATGGCTACACCTTC.

The chain employs TRBV19 and TRBJ1-6, with 8 bases that match TRBD1. The CDR3 has 19 residues. The V segment lost 3 bases and the J segment 4 bases; nucleotides outside the gene matches: 14. Germline assignment: CDR1 LNHDA and CDR2 SQIVND (reference sequence). CDR3 coding DNA: TGTGCCAGTAGTATCCGGACTTGGGACAGGTTGGGTTATAATTCACCCCTCCACTTT. Translated, it gives CASSIRTWDRLGYNSPLHF.

This rearrangement joins TRBV29-1 to TRBJ2-7; the match to TRBD2 covers 8 bases. Germline CDR1 SQVTM, CDR2 ANQGSEA. The J segment lost 2 bases and the V segment lost 3 bases, leaving 3 bases of the junction unmatched. The CDR3 extends over 13 amino acids. CDR3 region: CSVEVGRAYEQYF. As DNA, the CDR3 is TGCAGCGTTGAGGTCGGGAGGGCCTACGAGCAGTACTTC.

The rearrangement joins TRBV7-2 to TRBJ2-5, with TRBD1 matching over 7 bases. CDR1 SGHTA and CDR2 FQGNSA come from the germline V gene. The length of the CDR3 is 18 residues. V lost 4 bases to trimming and J lost 5 bases; unmatched junction nucleotides: 19. CDR3 nucleotide sequence: TGTGCCAGCAGCTCGACCTTTACAGGGGAGATAGAGGAGGAGACCCAGTACTTC. Protein sequence: CASSSTFTGEIEEETQYF.

The chain is built from TRBV12-3 or TRBV12-4 and TRBJ1-2; D is uncertain. This CDR3 region has 12 residues. V was cut by 1 base and J by 6 bases, with 6 bases left in between. This CDR3 is CASSLGLNGYTF. The CDR3, as DNA: TGTGCCAGCAGTTTAGGCCTAAATGGCTACACCTTC.

The V call is TRBV6-4, the J call TRBJ2-3; D gene ambiguous. The CDR3 length is 15 residues. The germline V gene has CDR1 MRHNA and CDR2 SNTAGT. V lost 7 bases and J 0 bases, leaving 14 bases between the germline ends. As DNA, the CDR3 is TGTGCCAGCAAGAGTGAGGCGTACAGCACAGATACGCAGTATTTT. This codes for CASKSEAYSTDTQYF.

The V gene is TRBV28, the J gene TRBJ2-7; 7 bases are a match to TRBD2. J gave up 3 bases and V 6 bases, and 11 bases lay outside the gene matches. Per germline, CDR1 MDHEN and CDR2 SYDVKM. The CDR3 extends over 15 amino acids. The CDR3 DNA reads TGTGCCAGCAGCCCCTCGGGTGGGGGGGTCTACGAGCAGTACTTC. This encodes CASSPSGGGVYEQYF.

This chain links TRBV4-2 with TRBJ2-5, with 11 nucleotides matching TRBD1. V was clipped by 4 bases and J by 11 bases; unmatched bases: 9. The germline V gene has CDR1 LGHNA and CDR2 YNFKEQ. The CDR3 has 14 residues. The CDR3 region is CASSRLGQGAGQYF. The CDR3 region has the DNA TGTGCCAGCAGCCGCCTAGGACAGGGGGCGGGACAGTACTTC.

The chain carries TRBV28 and TRBJ2-1, with 7 positions matching TRBD1. V shed 7 bases, J shed 0 bases, and the junction held 3 bases outside the gene matches. The CDR3 has 14 residues. Germline CDR1 MDHEN, CDR2 SYDVKM. CDR3 sequence reads: CASTRDSSYNEQFF. The CDR3 DNA reads TGTGCCAGCACTAGGGACAGCTCCTACAATGAGCAGTTCTTC. The complete variable domain, with remaining parts taken from reference TRBV28 and TRBJ2-1, reads DVKVTQSSRYLVKRTGEKVFLECVQDMDHENMFWYRQDPGLGLRLIYFSYDVKMKEKGDIPEGYSVSREKKERFSLILESASTNQTSMYLCASTRDSSYNEQFFGPGTRLTVL.

V gene TRBV2 combines with J gene TRBJ2-5; 7 positions match TRBD1. V dropped 3 bases and J dropped 5; count of bases not matched to a gene: 6. Germline V gives CDR1 SNHLY, CDR2 FYNNEI. The CDR3 runs 14 residues. CDR3 DNA: TGTGCCAGCAGTGATAGACAGGGTGACGAGACCCAGTACTTC. Protein product: CASSDRQGDETQYF.

This clone was detected only once. The chain uses TRBV6-2 or TRBV6-3 and TRBJ2-3; 9 bases are shared with TRBD1. CDR1 MNHEY and CDR2 SVGEGT come from the germline V gene. After removal of 6 bases from V and 5 bases from J, the junction contained 3 bases not matched to a gene. The CDR3 spans 13 residues. In DNA, the CDR3 is TGTGCCAGCAGCCGACAGGGGGTAGATACGCAGTATTTT. Encoded protein: CASSRQGVDTQYF.

The chain recombines TRBV6-5 with TRBJ2-7; D is perhaps TRBD2 (6 bases). Germline V CDR1 and CDR2: MNHEY, SVGAGI. CDR3 length: 13 residues. Trimming shortened V by 6 bases and J by 1 base, and 10 bases separated the two germline ends. CDR3 sequence (DNA): TGTGCCAGCAGCCGAGGACTATCCTACGAGCAGTACGTC. Its protein product is CASSRGLSYEQYV.

The chain combines TRBV4-3 with TRBJ2-7, with 11 bases matching TRBD2. The CDR3 covers 16 residues. CDR1 and CDR2 (germline): LGHNA, YSLEER. Germline trimming cut 0 bases from V and 7 bases from J; bases unmatched to any gene: 8. The CDR3 bases are TGCGCCAGCAGCCAAGATTTTTTAGCGGGAGGGCAAGAGCAGTACTTC. It codes for CASSQDFLAGGQEQYF.

This chain links TRBV9 with TRBJ1-2, with D possibly matching TRBD1 (6 bases). Germline V lookup: CDR1 SGDLS, CDR2 YYNGEE. V was pared by 4 bases and J by 8 bases, with 21 bases between. The CDR3 has 15 residues. The CDR3 sequence: CASSPRDTQIRGYTF. The DNA of the CDR3 is TGTGCCAGCAGCCCCCGGGACACTCAAATTCGGGGCTACACCTTC.

The gene calls are TRBV30 and TRBJ2-1; TRBD2 aligns across 8 bases. The CDR3 consists of 13 residues. Germline lookup yields CDR1 GTSNPN and CDR2 SVGIG (reference sequence). CDR3 region: CGGSGSTYNEQFF. CDR3 coding DNA: TGTGGGGGGAGCGGGAGTACCTACAATGAGCAGTTCTTC.

This clone has a single count. The chain carries TRBV19 and TRBJ2-5; TRBD2 matches at 8 bases. The CDR3 has 15 amino acids. The germline V gene encodes CDR1 LNHDA and CDR2 SQIVND (reference sequence). After removal of 0 bases from V and 5 bases from J, the junction contained 5 bases not matched to a gene. The CDR3 DNA follows: TGTGCCAGTAGTATAGAAGGCCTAGCGGGTGAGACCCAGTACTTC. This gives the protein CASSIEGLAGETQYF.

This rearrangement joins TRBV5-4 to TRBJ2-3; D is possibly TRBD2 (6 bases). V was clipped by 0 bases and J by 0 bases, with 8 bases between them. The CDR3 loop spans 15 amino acids. From germline, CDR1 is SGHNT and CDR2 YYREEE (reference sequence). In DNA, the CDR3 is TGTGCCAGCAGCTTGGCGGAGGGAAGCACAGATACGCAGTATTTT. This codes for CASSLAEGSTDTQYF.